This TCR beta chain is from a study of human T cells and chemical hapten exposure. The overall study: Minor pooled library volume differences mainly drove per-sample TCR yield variation.

Individual cDNA molecules in this library carried unique molecular identifiers. Authors' methods: Counting gave a median of approximately 97,000 TCRs per sample, with values ranging from about 23,224 to 690,600. TCRdb analysed the RACE reads with MiXCR anew, one entry per CDR3 protein. These V and J calls are TCRdb output, not the study's own analysis. In the table there are 80,000 to 100,000 distinct CDR3 sequences, roughly 8% of which are singletons. Time point specified: healthy volunteer bleed at 2 weeks. The authors' total RNA extraction used unfractionated whole blood. Germline V lookup: CDR1 MDHEN, CDR2 SYDVKM. Germline trimming cut 4 bases from V and 2 bases from J; bases unmatched to any gene: 10. The CDR3 is made up of 17 amino acids. General study findings and limits: High-frequency TCRs, those above 1 in 1000, stayed the same after DPC sensitization.

This clonotype was recorded at least ten times. Its cognate antigen is unknown. The receptor's source is a female donor in good health. Some clones in this sample may be carry-over from other donors' samples. Sequencing input: whole blood. The chain has TRBV28 and TRBJ1-5; 8 bases map to TRBD1. The CDR3 sequence: CASSCCTGGRGNQPQHF. The CDR3 nucleotides read TGTGCCAGCAGTTGCTGTACAGGGGGAAGGGGCAATCAGCCCCAGCATTTT.